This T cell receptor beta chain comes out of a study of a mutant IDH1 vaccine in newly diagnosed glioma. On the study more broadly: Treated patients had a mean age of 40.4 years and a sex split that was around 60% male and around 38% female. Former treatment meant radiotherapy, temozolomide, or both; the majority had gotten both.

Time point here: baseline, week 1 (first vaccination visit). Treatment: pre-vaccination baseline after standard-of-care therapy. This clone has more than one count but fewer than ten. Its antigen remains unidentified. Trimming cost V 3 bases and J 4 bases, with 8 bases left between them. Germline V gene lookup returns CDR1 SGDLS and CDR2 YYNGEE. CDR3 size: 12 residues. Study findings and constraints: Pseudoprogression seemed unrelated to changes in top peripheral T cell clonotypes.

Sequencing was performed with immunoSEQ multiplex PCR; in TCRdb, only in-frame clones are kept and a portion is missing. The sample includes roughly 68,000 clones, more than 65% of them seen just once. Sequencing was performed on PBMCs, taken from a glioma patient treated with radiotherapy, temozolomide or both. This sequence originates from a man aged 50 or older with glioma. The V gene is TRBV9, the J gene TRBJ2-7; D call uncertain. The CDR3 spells CASSASGYEQYF. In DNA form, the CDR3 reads TGTGCCAGCAGCGCCTCAGGATACGAGCAGTACTTC.